This T cell receptor (beta chain) was found in a study of identical twins. V lost 0 bases and J lost 6, with 17 bases in between. The CDR3 is made up of 16 amino acids. CDR1 and CDR2 (germline): SGHAT, FQNNGV. TCRdb passed the 5' RACE reads through MiXCR, listing each CDR3 protein once. The table includes 300,000 to 350,000 distinct CDR3 sequences, roughly 12% detected once. A note on this clonotype: Its specificity is not known.

Study results and limitations: Fewer insertions were carried by abundant cord blood beta clonotypes, but none was seen in memory repertoires.

The same specimen was also included in a second study, on yellow fever vaccine responses in identical twins.

This sequence originates from a woman under 30 in good health. Material: CD8+ T cells sorted from blood. The chain recombines TRBV11-2 with TRBJ1-2, with D tentatively TRBD1 (5 bases). Written as DNA, the CDR3 is TGTGCCAGCAGCTTAGATGGGGGTCGACGGGTTGATGGCTACACCTTC. Translated, it gives CASSLDGGRRVDGYTF. The entire variable domain, with the rest obtained from reference TRBV11-2 and TRBJ1-2, is as follows: EAGVAQSPRYKIIEKRQSVAFWCNPISGHATLYWYQQILGQGPKLLIQFQNNGVVDDSQLPKDRFSAERLKGVDSTLKIQPAKLEDSAVYLCASSLDGGRRVDGYTFGSGTRLTVV.